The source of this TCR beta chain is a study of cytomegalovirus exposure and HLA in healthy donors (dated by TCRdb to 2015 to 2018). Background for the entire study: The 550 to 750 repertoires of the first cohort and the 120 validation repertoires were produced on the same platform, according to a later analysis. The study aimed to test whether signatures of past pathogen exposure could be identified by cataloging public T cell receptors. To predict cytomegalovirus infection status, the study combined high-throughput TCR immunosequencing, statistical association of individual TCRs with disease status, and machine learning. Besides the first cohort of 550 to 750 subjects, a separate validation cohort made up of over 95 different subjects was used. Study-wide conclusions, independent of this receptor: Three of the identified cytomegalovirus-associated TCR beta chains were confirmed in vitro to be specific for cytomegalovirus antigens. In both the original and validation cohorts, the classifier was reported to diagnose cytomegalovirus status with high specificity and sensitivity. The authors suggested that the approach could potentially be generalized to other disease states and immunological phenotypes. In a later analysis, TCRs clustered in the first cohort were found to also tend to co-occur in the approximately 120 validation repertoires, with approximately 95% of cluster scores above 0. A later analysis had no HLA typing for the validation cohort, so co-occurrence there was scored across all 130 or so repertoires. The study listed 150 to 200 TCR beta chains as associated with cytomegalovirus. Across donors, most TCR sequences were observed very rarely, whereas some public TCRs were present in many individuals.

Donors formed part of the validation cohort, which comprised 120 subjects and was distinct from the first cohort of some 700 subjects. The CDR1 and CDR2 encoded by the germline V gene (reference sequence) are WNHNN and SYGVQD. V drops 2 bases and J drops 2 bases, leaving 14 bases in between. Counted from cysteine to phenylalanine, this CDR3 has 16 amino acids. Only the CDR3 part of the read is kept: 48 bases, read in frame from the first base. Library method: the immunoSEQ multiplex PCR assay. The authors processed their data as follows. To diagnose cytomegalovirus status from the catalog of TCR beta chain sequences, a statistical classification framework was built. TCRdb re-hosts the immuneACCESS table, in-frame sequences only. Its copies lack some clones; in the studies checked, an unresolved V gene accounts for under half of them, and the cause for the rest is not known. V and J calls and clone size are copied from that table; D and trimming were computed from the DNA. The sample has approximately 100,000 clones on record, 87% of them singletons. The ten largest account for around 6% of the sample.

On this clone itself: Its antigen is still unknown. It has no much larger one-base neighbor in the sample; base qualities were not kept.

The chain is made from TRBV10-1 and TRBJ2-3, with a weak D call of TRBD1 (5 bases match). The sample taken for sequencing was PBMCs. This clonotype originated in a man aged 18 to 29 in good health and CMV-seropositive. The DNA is TGCGCCAGCAGTGAGGCTTACCAGGGCCACACAGATACGCAGTATTTT. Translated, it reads CASSEAYQGHTDTQYF.